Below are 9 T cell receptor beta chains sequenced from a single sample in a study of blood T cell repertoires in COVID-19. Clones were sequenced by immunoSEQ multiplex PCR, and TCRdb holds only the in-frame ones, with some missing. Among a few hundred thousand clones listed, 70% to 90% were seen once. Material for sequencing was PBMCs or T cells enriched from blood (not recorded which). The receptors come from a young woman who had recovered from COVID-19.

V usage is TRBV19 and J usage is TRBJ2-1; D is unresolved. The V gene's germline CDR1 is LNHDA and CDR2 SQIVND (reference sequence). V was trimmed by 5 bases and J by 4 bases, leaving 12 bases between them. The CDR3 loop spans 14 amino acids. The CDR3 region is CASSSVIGYNEQFF. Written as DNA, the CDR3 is TGTGCCAGTAGTTCGGTTATCGGGTACAATGAGCAGTTCTTC. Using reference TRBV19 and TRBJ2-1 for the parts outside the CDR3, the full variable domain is DGGITQSPKYLFRKEGQNVTLSCEQNLNHDAMYWYRQDPGQGLRLIYYSQIVNDFQKGDIAEGYSVSREKKESFPLTVTSAQKNPTAFYLCASSSVIGYNEQFFGPGTRLTVL.

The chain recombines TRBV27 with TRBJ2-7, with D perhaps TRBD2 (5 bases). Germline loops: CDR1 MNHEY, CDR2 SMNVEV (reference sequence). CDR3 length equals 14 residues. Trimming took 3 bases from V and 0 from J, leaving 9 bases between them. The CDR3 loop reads CASSFYGLSYEQYF. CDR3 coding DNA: TGTGCCAGCAGTTTCTACGGACTCTCCTACGAGCAGTACTTC.

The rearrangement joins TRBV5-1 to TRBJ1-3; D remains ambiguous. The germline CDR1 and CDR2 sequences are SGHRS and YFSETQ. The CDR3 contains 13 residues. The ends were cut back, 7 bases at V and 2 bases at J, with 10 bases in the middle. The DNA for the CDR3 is TGCGCCAGCCGCCCCCAGGCTGGAAACACCATATATTTT. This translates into CASRPQAGNTIYF.

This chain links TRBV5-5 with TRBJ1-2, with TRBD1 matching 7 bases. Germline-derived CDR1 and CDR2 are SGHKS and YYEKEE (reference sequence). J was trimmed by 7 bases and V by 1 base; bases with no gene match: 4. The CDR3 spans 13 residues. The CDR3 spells CASSLRGQGGYTF. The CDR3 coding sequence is TGTGCCAGCAGCTTGAGGGGGCAAGGTGGCTACACCTTC.

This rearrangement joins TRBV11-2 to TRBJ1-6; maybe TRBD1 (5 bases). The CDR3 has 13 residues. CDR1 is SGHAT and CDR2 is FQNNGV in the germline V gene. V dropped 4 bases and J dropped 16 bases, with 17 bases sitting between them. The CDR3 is CASSSITGIYLHF. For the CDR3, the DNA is TGTGCCAGCAGCTCCATAACAGGCATTTATCTCCACTTT.

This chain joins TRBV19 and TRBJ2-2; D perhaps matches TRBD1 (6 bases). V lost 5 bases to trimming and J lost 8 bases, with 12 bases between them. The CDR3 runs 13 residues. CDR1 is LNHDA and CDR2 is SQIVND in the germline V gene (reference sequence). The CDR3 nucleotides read TGTGCCAGTAGTTCACAGGGTTCTGGGGAGCTGTTTTTT. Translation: CASSSQGSGELFF. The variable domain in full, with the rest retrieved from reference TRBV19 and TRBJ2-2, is DGGITQSPKYLFRKEGQNVTLSCEQNLNHDAMYWYRQDPGQGLRLIYYSQIVNDFQKGDIAEGYSVSREKKESFPLTVTSAQKNPTAFYLCASSSQGSGELFFGEGSRLTVL.

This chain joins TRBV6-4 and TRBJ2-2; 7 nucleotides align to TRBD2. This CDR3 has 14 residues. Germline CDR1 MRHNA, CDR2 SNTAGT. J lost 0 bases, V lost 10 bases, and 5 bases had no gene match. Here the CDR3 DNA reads TGTGCCACCGCGGGAGATACGAACACCGGGGAGCTGTTTTTT. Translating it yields CATAGDTNTGELFF.

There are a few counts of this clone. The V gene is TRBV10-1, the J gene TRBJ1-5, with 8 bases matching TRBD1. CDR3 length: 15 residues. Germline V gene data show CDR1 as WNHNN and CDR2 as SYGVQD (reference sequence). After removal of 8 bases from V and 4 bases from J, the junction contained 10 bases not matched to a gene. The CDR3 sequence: CASCRKDRENQPQHF. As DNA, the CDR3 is TGCGCCAGCTGCCGCAAGGACAGGGAGAATCAGCCCCAGCATTTT.

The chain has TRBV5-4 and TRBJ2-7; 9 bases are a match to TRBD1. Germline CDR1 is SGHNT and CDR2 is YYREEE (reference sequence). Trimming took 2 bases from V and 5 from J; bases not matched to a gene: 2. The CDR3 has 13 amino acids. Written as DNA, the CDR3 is TGTGCCAGCAGCTTTACAGGGGGCGACGAGCAGTACTTC. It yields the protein CASSFTGGDEQYF.